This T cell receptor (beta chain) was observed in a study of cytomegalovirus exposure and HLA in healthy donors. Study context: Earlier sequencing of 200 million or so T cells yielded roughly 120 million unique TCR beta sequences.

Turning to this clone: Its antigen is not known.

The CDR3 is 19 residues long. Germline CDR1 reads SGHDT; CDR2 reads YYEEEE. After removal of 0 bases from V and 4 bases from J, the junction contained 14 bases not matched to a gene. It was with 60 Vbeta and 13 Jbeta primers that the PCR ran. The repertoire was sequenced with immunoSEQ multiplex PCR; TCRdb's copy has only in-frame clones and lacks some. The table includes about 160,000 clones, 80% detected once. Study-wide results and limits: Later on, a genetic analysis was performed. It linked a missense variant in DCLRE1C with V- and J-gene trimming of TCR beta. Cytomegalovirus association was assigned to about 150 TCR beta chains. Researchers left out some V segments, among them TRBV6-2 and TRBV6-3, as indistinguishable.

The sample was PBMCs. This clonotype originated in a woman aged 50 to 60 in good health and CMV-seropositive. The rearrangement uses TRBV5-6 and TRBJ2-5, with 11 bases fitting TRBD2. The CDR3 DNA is TGTGCCAGCAGCTTGGCCGGTAATTCTATAGCGGGAGGGCGAGAGACCCAGTACTTC. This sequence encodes CASSLAGNSIAGGRETQYF.